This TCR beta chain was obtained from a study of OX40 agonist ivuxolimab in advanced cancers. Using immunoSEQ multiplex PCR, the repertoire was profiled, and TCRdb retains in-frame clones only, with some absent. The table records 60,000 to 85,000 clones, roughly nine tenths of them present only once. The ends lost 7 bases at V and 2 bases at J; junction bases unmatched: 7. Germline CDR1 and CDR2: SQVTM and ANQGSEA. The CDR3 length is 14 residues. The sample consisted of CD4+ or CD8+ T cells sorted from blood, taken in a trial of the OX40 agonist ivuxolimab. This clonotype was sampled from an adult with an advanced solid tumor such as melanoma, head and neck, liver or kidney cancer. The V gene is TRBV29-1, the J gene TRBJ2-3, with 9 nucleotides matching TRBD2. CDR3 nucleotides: TGCAGCGCCGGGACTAGCACCACCACAGATACGCAGTATTTT. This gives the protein CSAGTSTTTDTQYF.